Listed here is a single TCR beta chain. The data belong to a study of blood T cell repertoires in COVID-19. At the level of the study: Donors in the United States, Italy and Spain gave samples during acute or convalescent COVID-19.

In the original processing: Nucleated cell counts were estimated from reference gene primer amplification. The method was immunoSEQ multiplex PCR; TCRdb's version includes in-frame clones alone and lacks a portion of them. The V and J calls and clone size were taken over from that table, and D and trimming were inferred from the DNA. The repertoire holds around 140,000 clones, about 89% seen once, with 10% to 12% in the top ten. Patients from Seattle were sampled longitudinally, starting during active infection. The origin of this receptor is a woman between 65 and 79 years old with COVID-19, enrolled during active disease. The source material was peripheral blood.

The CDR3 region has the DNA TGTGCCACCGGGGTGGGCGGGAACACTGAAGCTTTCTTT. Translation: CATGVGGNTEAFF. This chain uses TRBV2 with TRBJ1-1; D is unresolved. Trimming removed 10 bases from V and 1 base from J, with 13 bases in between. Germline values: CDR1 SNHLY, CDR2 FYNNEI. This CDR3 contains 13 residues.